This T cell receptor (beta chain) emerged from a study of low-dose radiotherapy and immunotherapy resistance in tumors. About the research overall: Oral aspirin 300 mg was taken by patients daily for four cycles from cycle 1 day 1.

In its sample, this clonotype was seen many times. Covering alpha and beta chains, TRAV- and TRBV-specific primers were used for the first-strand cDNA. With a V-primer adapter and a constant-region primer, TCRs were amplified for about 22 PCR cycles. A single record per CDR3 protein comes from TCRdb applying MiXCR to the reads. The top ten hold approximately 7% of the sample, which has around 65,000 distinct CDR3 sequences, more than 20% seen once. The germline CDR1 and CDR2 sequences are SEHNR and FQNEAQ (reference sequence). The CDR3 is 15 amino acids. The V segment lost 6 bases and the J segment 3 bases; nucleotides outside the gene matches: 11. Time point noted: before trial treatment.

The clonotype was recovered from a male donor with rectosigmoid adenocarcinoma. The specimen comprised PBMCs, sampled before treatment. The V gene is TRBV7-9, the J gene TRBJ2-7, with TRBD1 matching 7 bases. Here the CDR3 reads CASRSDPGQIYEQYF. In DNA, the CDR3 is TGTGCCAGCAGATCCGACCCGGGACAGATCTACGAGCAGTACTTC.